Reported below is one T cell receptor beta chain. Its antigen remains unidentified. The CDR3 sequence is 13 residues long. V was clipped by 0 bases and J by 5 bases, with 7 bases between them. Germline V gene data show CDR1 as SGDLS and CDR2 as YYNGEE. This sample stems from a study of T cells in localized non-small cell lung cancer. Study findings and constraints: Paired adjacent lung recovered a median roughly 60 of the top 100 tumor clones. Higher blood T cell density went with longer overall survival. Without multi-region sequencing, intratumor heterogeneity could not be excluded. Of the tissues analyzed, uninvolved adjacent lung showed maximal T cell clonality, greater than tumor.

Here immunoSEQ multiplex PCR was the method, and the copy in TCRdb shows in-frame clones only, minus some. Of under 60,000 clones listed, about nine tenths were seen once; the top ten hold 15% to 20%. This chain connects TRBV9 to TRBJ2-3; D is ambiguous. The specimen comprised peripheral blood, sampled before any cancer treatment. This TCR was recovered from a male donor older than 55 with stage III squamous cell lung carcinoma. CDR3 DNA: TGTGCCAGCAGCGTAGCTGTGATAGATACGCAGTATTTT. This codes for CASSVAVIDTQYF.